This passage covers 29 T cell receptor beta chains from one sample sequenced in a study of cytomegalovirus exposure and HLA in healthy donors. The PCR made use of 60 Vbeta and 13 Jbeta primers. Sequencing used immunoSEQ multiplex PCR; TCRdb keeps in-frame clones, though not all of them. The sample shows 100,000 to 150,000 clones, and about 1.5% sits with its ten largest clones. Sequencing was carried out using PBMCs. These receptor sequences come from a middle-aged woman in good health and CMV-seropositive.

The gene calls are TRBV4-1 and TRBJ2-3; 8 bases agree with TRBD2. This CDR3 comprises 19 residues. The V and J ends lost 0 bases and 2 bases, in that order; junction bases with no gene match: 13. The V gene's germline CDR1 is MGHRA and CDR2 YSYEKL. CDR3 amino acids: CASSQDVGPAGVLTDTQYF. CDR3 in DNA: TGCGCCAGCAGCCAAGATGTAGGCCCAGCGGGGGTCCTCACAGATACGCAGTATTTT.

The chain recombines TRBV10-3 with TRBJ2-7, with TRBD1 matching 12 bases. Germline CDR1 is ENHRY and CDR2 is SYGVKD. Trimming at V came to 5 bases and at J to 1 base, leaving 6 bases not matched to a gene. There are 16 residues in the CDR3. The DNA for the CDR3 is TGTGCCATCAGTCAACCGGGACAGGGGGCTTCCTACGAGCAGTACTTC. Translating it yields CAISQPGQGASYEQYF.

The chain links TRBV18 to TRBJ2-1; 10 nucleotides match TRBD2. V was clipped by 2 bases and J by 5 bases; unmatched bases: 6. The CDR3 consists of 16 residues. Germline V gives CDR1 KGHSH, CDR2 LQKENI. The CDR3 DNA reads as TGTGCCAGCTCACCAATTCTAGCGGGAGTTAACAATGAGCAGTTCTTC. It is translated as CASSPILAGVNNEQFF.

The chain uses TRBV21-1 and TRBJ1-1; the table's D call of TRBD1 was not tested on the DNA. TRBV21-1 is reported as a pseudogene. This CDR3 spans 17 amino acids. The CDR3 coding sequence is TGTGCCAGCAGCAAAACAGGGGGATGGTGGGTGAACACTGAAGCTTTCTTT. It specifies CASSKTGGWWVNTEAFF.

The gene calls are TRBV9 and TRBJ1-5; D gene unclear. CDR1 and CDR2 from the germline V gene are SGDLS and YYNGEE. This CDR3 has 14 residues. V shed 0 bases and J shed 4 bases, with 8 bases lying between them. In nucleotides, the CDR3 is TGTGCCAGCAGCGTAGGGCAGGTTAATCAGCCCCAGCATTTT. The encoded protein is CASSVGQVNQPQHF.

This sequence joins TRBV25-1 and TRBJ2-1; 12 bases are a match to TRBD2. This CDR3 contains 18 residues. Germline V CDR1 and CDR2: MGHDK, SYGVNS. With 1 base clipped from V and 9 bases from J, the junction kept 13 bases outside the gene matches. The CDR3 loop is CASSEFRQGPTSGGEQFF. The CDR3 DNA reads TGTGCCAGCAGTGAATTTCGGCAGGGCCCGACTAGCGGGGGTGAGCAGTTCTTC.

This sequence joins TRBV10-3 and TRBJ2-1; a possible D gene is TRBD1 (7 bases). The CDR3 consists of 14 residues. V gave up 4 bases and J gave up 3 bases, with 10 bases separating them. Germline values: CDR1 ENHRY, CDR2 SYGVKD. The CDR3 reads CAISGQGGYNEQFF. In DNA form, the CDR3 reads TGTGCCATCAGTGGACAGGGAGGCTACAATGAGCAGTTCTTC.

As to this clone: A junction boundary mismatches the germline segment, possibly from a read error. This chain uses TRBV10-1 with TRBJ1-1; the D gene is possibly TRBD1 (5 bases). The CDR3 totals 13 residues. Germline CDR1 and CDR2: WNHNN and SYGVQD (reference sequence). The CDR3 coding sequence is TGCTCCAGCAGCTCGCAGGGGAACACTGAAGCTTTCTTT. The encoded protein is CSSSSQGNTEAFF.

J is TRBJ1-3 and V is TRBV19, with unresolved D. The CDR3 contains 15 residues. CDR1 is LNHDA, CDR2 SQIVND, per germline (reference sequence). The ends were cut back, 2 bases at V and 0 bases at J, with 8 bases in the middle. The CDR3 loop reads CASSIIGSSGNTIYF. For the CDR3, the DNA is TGTGCCAGTAGTATAATCGGGAGCTCTGGAAACACCATATATTTT.

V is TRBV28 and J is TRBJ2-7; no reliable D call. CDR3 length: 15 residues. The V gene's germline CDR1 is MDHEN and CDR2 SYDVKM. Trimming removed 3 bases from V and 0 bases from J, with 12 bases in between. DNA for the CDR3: TGTGCCAGCAGTTTGTGGCAGGCGAGCTCCTACGAGCAGTACTTC. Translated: CASSLWQASSYEQYF.

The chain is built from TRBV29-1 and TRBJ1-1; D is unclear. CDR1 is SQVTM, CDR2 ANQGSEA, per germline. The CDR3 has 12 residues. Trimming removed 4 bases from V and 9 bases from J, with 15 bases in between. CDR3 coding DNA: TGCAGCGTTGTGAGGACTTCACCAAAAGCTTTCTTT. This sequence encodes CSVVRTSPKAFF. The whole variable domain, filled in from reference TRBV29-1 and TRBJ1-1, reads SAVISQKPSRDICQRGTSLTIQCQVDSQVTMMFWYRQQPGQSLTLIATANQGSEATYESGFVIDKFPISRPNLTFSTLTVSNMSPEDSSIYLCSVVRTSPKAFFGQGTRLTVV.

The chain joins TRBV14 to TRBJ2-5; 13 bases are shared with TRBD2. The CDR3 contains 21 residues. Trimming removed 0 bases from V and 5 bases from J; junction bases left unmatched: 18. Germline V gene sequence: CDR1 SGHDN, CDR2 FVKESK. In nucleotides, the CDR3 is TGTGCCAGCAGCCAAGATTGGAGACTAGCGGGAGGCCCAGATGCATTTGAGACCCAGTACTTC. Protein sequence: CASSQDWRLAGGPDAFETQYF. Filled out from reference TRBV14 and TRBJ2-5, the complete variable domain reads EAGVTQFPSHSVIEKGQTVTLRCDPISGHDNLYWYRRVMGKEIKFLLHFVKESKQDESGMPNNRFLAERTGGTYSTLKVQPAELEDSGVYFCASSQDWRLAGGPDAFETQYFGPGTRLLVL.

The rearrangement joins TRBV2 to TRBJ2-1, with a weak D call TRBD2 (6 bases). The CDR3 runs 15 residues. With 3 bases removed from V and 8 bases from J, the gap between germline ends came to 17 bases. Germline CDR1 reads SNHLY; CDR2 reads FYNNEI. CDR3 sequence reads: CASSDGAGRLDEQFF. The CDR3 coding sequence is TGTGCCAGCAGTGACGGGGCGGGAAGGTTAGATGAGCAGTTCTTC.

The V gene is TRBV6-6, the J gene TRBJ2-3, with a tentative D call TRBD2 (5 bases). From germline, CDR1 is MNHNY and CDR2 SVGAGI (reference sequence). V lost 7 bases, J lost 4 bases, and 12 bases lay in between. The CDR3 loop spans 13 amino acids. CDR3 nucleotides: TGTGCCAGCAAGCTAGCTCCGGCAGATACGCAGTATTTT. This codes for CASKLAPADTQYF.

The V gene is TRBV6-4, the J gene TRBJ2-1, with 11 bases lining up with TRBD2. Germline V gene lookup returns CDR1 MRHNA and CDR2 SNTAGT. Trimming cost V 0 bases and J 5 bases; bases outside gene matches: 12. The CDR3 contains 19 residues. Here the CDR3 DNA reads TGTGCCAGCAGTGACTCGTGGTTGGCTAGCGGGAGGTCCCACAATGAGCAGTTCTTC. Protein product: CASSDSWLASGRSHNEQFF.

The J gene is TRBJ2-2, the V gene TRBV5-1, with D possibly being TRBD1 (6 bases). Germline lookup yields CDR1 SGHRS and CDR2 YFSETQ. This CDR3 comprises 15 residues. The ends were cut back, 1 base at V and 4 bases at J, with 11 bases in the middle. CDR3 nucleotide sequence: TGCGCCAGCAGCTTGAGACAGGATGGCACCGGGGAGCTGTTTTTT. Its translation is CASSLRQDGTGELFF.

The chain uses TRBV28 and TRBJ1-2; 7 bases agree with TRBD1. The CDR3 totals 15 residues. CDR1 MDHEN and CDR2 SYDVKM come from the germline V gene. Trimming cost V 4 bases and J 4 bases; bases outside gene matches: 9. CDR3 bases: TGTGCCAGCAGTTCGCCAGACAGGGTATCCTATGGCTACACCTTC. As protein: CASSSPDRVSYGYTF.

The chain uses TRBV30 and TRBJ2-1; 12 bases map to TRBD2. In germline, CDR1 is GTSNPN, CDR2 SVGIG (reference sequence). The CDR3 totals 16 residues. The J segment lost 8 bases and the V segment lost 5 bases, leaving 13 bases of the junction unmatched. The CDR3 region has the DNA TGTGCCTGGGTGGGGTCACTAGCGGGAGGTAGCTATGAGCAGTTCTTC. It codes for CAWVGSLAGGSYEQFF.

CDR3 residues: CASSRLTDTQYF. In DNA, the CDR3 is TGTGCCAGCAGCAGACTCACAGATACGCAGTATTTT. The genes are TRBV11-3 and TRBJ2-3; unclear D gene. Germline V gives CDR1 SGHNT, CDR2 YENEEA. Trimming took 5 bases from V and 2 from J, leaving 5 bases between them. This CDR3 contains 12 residues. Variable domain in full (rest from reference TRBV11-3 and TRBJ2-3): EAGVVQSPRYKIIEKKQPVAFWCNPISGHNTLYWYLQNLGQGPELLIRYENEEAVDDSQLPKDRFSAERLKGVDSTLKIQPAELGDSAVYLCASSRLTDTQYFGPGTRLTVL.

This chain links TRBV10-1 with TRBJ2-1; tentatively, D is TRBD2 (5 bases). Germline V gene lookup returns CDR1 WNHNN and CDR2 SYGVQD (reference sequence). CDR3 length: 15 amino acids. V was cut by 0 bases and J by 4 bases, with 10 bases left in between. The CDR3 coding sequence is TGCGCCAGCAGTGAGTCGAGGGTTCGTTACAATGAGCAGTTCTTC. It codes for CASSESRVRYNEQFF.

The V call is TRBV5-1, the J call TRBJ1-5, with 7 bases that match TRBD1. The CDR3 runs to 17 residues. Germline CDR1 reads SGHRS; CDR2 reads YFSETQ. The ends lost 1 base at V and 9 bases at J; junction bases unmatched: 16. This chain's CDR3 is CASSLLGRGTVGWPQHF. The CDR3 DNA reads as TGCGCCAGCAGCTTGTTAGGGCGAGGGACAGTGGGTTGGCCCCAGCATTTT. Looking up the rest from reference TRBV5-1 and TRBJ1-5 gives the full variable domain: KAGVTQTPRYLIKTRGQQVTLSCSPISGHRSVSWYQQTPGQGLQFLFEYFSETQRNKGNFPGRFSGRQFSNSRSEMNVSTLELGDSALYLCASSLLGRGTVGWPQHFGDGTRLSIL.

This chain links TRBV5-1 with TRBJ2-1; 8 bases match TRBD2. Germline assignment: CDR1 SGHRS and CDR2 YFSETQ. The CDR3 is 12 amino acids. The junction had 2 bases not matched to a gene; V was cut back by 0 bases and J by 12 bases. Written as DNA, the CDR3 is TGCGCCAGCAGCTTGGATGCGGGAGGGCAGTTCTTC. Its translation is CASSLDAGGQFF.

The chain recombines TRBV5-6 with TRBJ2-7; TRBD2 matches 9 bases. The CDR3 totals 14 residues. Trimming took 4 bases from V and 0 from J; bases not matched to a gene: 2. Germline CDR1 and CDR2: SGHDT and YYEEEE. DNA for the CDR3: TGTGCCAGCAGCGTTAGCGGGAGCTCCTACGAGCAGTACTTC. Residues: CASSVSGSSYEQYF.

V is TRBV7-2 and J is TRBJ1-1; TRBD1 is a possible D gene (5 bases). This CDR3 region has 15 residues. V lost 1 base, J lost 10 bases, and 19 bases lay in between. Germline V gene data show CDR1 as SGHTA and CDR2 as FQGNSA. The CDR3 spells CASSLDGGRRETAFF. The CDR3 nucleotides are TGTGCCAGCAGCTTAGATGGGGGGAGGAGGGAGACAGCTTTCTTT.

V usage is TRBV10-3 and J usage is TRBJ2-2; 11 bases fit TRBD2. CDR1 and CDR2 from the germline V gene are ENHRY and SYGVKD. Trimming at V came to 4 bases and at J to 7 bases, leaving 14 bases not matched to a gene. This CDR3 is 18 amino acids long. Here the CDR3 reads CAISGPLDSGRAGGELFF. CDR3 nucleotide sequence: TGTGCCATCAGTGGGCCCTTGGATAGCGGGAGGGCTGGCGGGGAGCTGTTTTTT.

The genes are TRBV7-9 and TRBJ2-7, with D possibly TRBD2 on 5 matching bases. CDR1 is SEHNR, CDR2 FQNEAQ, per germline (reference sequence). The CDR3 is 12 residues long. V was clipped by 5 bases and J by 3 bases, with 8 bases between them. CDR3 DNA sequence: TGTGCCAGCAGCCGAGGGAGCTACGAGCAGTACTTC. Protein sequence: CASSRGSYEQYF.

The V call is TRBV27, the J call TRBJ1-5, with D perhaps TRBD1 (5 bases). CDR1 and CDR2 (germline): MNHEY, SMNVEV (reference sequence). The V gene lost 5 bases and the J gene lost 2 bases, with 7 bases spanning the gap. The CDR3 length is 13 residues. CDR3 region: CASSVQGNQPQHF. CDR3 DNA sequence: TGTGCCAGCAGTGTACAGGGCAATCAGCCCCAGCATTTT.

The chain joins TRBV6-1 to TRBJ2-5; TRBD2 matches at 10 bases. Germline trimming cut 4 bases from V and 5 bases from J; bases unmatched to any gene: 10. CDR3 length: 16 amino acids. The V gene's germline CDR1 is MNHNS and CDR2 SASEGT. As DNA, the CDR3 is TGTGCCAGCAGTGGGGGGGCTAGCGGGAGACGTGAGACCCAGTACTTC. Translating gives CASSGGASGRRETQYF.

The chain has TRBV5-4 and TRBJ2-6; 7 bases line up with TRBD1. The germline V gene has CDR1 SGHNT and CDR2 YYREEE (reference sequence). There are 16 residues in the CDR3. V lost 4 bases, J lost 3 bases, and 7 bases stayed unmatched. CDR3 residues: CASSPEQGRGANVLTF. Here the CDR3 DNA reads TGTGCCAGCAGCCCAGAACAGGGGCGTGGGGCCAACGTCCTGACTTTC.